The clone carrying this T cell receptor beta chain was observed many times. This record belongs to a study of control samples from healthy donors and cancer patients. TCRdb's table, derived via immunoSEQ multiplex PCR, lists solely in-frame clones and lacks some. The sample shows 110,000 or so clones, around four fifths of them seen only once. The receptor's source is a man aged 18 to 30 in good health. Sequencing was performed on blood.

CDR3 loop: CASSLTGLGETQYF. DNA of the CDR3: TGCGCCAGCAGCTTGACAGGGCTCGGCGAGACCCAGTACTTC. The chain has TRBV5-1 and TRBJ2-5; D may be TRBD1 (6 bases). Germline loops: CDR1 SGHRS, CDR2 YFSETQ. The CDR3 covers 14 residues. V was cut by 1 base and J by 5 bases, with 12 bases left in between.